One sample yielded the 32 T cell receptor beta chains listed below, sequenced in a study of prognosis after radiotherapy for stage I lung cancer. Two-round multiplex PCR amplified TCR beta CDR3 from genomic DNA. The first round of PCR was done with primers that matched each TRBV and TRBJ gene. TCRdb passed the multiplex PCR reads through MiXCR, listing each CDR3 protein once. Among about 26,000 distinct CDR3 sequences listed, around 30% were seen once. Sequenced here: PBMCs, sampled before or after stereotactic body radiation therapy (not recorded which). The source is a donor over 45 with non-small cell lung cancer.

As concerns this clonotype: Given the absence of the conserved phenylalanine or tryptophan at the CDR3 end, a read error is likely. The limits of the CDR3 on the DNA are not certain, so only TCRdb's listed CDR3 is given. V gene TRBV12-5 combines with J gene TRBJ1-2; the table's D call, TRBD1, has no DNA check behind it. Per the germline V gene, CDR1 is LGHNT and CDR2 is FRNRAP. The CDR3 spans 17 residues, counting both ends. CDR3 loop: CASGYTVPGQGHYGYTL.

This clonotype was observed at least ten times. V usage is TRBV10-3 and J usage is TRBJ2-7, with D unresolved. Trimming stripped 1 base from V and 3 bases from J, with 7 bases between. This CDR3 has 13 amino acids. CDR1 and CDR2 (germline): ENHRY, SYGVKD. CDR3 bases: TGTGCCATCAGTGAGTTCGCGAGCTACGAGCAGTACTTC. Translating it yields CAISEFASYEQYF.

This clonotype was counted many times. CDR3 region: CASSFPGAYEQYF. DNA for the CDR3: TGTGCCAGCAGCTTTCCAGGGGCCTACGAGCAGTACTTC. This chain connects TRBV7-8 to TRBJ2-7; D is perhaps TRBD1 (6 bases). Germline loops: CDR1 SGHVS, CDR2 FQNEAQ. Trimming removed 3 bases at V and 2 bases at J, with 8 bases between. The CDR3 runs to 13 residues.

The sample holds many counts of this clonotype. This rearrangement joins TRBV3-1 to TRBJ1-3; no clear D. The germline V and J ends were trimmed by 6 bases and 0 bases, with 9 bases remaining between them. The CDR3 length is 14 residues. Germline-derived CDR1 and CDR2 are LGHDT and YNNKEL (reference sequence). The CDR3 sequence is CASRLLSSGNTIYF. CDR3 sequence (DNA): TGTGCCAGCAGACTACTAAGCTCTGGAAACACCATATATTTT.

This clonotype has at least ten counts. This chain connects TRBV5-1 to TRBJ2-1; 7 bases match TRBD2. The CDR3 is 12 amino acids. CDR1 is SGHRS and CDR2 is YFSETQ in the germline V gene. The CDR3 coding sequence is TGCGCAGACGGGCTAGCGGACAATGAGCAGTTCTTC. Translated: CADGLADNEQFF.

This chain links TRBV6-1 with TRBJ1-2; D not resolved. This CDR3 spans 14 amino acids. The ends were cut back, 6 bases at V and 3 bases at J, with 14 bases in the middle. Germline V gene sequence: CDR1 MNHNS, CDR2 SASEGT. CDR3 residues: CASSHPGWYYGYTF. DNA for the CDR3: TGTGCCAGCAGCCACCCTGGTTGGTACTATGGCTACACCTTC.

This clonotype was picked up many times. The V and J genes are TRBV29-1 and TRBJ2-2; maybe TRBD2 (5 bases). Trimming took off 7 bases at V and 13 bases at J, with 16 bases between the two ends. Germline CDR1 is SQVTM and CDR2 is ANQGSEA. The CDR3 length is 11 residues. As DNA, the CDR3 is TGCAGCGCTAAGAGGGCGGCCGGGCTGTTTTTT. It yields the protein CSAKRAAGLFF.

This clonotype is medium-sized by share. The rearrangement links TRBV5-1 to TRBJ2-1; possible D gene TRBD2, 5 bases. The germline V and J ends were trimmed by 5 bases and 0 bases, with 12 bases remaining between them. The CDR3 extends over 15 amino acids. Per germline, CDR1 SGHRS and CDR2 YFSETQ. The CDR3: CASRLDWGSYNEQFF. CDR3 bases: TGCGCCAGCAGGCTGGACTGGGGCTCCTACAATGAGCAGTTCTTC.

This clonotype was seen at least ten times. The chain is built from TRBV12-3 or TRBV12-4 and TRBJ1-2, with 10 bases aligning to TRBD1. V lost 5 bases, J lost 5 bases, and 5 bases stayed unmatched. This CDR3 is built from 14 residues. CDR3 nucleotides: TGTGCCAGCAGTCGACAGGGGGCAGTATATGGCTACACCTTC. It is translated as CASSRQGAVYGYTF.

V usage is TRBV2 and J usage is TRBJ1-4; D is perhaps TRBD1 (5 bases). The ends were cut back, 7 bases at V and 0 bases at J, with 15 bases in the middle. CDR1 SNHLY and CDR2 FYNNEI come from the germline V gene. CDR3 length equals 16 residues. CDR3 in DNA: TGTGCCAGCAAGATACAGGTTGGGACAACTAATGAAAAACTGTTTTTT. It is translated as CASKIQVGTTNEKLFF.

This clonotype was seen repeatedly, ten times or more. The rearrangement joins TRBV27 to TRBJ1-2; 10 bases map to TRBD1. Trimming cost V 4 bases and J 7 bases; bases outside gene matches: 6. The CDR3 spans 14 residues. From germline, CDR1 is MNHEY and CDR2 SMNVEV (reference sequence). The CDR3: CASSSRGTGAGYTF. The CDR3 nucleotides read TGTGCCAGCAGTTCTCGGGGGACAGGGGCTGGCTACACCTTC.

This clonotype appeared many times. CDR3 region: CASSLSGALTYNEQFF. The CDR3 region has the DNA TGTGCCAGCAGTTTATCAGGGGCTCTCACCTACAATGAGCAGTTCTTC. The chain carries TRBV27 and TRBJ2-1, with D perhaps matching TRBD1 (5 bases). V was shortened by 0 bases and J by 2 bases, with 11 bases between the two germline ends. The CDR3 has 16 residues. Germline CDR1 reads MNHEY; CDR2 reads SMNVEV (reference sequence).

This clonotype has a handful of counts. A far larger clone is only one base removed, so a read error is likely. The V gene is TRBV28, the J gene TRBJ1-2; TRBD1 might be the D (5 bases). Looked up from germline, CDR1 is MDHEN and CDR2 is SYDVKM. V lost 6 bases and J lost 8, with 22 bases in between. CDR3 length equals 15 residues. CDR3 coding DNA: TGTGCCAGCAGCAGAGATCTGATTGGAACAGGCGGCTACACCTTC. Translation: CASSRDLIGTGGYTF.

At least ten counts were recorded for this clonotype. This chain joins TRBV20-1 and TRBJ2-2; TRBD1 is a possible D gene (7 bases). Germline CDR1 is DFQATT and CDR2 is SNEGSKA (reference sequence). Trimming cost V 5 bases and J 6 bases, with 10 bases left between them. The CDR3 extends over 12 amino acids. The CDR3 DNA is TGCAGTGCTCCCAGGGGGGCCGGGGAGCTGTTTTTT. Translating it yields CSAPRGAGELFF.

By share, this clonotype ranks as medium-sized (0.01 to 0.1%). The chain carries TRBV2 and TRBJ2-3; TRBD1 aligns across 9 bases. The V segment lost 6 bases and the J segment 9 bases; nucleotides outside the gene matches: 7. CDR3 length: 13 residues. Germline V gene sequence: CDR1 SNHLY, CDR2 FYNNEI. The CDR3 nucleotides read TGTGCCAGCAGCGACTACAGGGGGCGGACGCAGTATTTT. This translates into CASSDYRGRTQYF. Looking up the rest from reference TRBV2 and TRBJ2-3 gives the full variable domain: EPEVTQTPSHQVTQMGQEVILRCVPISNHLYFYWYRQILGQKVEFLVSFYNNEISEKSEIFDDQFSVERPDGSNFTLKIRSTKLEDSAMYFCASSDYRGRTQYFGPGTRLTVL.

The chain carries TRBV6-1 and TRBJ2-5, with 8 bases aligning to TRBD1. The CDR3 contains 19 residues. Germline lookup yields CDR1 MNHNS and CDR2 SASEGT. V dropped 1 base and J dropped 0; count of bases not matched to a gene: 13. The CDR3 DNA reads TGTGCCAGCAGTGAAGTTGGGGGCTCAGGGGGCCGTGACCAAGAGACCCAGTACTTC. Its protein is CASSEVGGSGGRDQETQYF.

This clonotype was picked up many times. The CDR3 protein is CASSFVRGGGTEAFF. As DNA, the CDR3 is TGTGCCAGCAGTTTCGTCAGGGGTGGGGGGACTGAAGCTTTCTTT. The chain has TRBV6-5 and TRBJ1-1; tentative D call: TRBD1 (6 bases). Germline CDR1 and CDR2: MNHEY and SVGAGI. V shed 4 bases and J shed 5 bases, with 17 bases lying between them. This CDR3 is 15 amino acids long.

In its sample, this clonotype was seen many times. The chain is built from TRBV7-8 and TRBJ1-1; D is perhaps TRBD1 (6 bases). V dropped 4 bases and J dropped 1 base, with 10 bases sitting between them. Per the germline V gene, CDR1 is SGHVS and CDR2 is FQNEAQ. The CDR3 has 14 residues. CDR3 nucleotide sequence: TGTGCCAGCAGCTCGGGGGCTGGGAACACTGAAGCTTTCTTT. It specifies CASSSGAGNTEAFF. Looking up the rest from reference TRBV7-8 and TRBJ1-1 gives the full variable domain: GAGVSQSPRYKVAKRGQDVALRCDPISGHVSLFWYQQALGQGPEFLTYFQNEAQLDKSGLPSDRFFAERPEGSVSTLKIQRTQQEDSAVYLCASSSGAGNTEAFFGQGTRLTVV.

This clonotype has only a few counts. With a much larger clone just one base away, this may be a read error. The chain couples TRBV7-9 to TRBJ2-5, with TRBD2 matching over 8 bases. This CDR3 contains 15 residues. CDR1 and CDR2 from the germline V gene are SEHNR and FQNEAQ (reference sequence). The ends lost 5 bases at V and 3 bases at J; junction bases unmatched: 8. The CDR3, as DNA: TGTGCCAGCAGCCCAGCTAGCGGGTTTAAAGAGACCCAGTACTTC. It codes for CASSPASGFKETQYF.

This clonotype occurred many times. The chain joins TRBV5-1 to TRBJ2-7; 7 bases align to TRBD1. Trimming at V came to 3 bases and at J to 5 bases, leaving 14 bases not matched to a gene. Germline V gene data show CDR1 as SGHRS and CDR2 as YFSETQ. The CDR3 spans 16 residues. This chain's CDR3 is CASSSDPQGTTHEQYF. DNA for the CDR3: TGCGCCAGCAGCTCGGACCCACAGGGGACGACCCACGAGCAGTACTTC.

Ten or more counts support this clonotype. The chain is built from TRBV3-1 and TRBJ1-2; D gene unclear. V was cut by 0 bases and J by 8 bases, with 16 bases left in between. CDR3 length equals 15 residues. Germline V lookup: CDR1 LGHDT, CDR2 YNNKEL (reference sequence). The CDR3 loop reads CASSQDRFTQSGYTF. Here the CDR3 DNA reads TGTGCCAGCAGCCAAGATCGGTTTACCCAGTCCGGCTACACCTTC.

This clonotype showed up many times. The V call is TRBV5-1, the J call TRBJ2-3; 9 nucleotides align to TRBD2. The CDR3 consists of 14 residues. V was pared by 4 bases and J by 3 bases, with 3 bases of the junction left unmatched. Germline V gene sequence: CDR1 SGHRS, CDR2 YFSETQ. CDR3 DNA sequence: TGCGCCAGCAGCATAGCGGGGGTAACAGATACGCAGTATTTT. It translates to CASSIAGVTDTQYF.

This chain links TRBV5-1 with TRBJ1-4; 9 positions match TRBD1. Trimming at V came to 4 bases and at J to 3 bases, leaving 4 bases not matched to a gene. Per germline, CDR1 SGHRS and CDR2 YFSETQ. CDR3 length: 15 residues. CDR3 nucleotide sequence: TGCGCCAGCAGCGGGAGGACAGGGGCTAATGAAAAACTGTTTTTT. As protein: CASSGRTGANEKLFF.

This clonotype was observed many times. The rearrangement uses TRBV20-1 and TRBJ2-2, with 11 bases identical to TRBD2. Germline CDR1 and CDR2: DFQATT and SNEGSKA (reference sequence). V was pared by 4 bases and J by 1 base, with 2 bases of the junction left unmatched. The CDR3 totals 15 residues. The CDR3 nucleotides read TGCAGTGCTACTAGCGGGGGGCTGAACACCGGGGAGCTGTTTTTT. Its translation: CSATSGGLNTGELFF.

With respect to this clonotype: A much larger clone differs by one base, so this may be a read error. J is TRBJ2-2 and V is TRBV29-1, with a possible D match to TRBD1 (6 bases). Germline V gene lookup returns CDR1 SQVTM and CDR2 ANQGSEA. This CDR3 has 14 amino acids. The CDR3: CGAEGHSNTGELFF. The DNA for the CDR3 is TGCGGCGCCGAGGGACACAGCAACACCGGGGAGCTGTTTTTT.

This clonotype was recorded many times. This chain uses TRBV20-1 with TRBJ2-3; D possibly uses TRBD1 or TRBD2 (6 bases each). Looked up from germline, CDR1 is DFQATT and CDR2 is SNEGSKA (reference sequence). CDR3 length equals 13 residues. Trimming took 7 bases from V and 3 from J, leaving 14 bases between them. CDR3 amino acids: CSGVGGRTDTQYF. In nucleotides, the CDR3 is TGCAGTGGGGTAGGGGGGAGAACAGATACGCAGTATTTT.

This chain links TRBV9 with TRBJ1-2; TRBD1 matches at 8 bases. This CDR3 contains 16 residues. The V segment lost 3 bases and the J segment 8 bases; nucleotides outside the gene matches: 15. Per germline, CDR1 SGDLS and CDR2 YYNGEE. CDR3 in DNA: TGTGCCAGCAGCGGTGGACAGGGTATTTTAGTAGGAGGCTACACCTTC. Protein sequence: CASSGGQGILVGGYTF.

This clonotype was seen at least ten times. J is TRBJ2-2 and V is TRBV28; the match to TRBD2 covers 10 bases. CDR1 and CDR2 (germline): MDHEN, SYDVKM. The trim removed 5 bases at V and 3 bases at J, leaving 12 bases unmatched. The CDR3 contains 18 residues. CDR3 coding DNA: TGTGCCAGCAGTACGGAAAAAGGACTAGCGGTACACACCGGGGAGCTGTTTTTT. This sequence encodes CASSTEKGLAVHTGELFF.

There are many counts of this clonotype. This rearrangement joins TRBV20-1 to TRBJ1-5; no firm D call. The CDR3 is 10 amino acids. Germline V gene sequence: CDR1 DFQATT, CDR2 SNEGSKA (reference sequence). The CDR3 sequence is CRPEHQPQHF. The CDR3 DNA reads TGCAGACCTGAGCATCAGCCCCAGCATTTT.

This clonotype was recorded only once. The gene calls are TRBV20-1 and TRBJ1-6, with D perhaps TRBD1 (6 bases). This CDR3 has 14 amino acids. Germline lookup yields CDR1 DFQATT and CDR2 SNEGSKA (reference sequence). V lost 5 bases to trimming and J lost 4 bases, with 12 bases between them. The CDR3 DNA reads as TGCAGTGCTGAAGACAGGAGTTATAATTCACCCCTCCACTTT. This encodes CSAEDRSYNSPLHF.

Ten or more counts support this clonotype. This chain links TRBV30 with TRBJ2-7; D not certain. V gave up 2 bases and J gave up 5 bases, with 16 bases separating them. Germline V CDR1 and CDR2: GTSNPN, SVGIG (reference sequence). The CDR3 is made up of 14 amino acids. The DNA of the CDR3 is TGTGCCTGGAGTCTTGGTCTTCGAAGCCACGAGCAGTACTTC. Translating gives CAWSLGLRSHEQYF.

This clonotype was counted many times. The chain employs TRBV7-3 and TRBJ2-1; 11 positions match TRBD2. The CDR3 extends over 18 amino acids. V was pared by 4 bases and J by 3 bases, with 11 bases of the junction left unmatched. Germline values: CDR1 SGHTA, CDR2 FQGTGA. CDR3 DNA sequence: TGTGCCAGCAGCTCGTCGCCCGGGACTAGCGGTTTCTACAATGAGCAGTTCTTC. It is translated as CASSSSPGTSGFYNEQFF.